The 27 T cell receptor beta chains given below trace back to one sample, sequenced in a study of graft-versus-host responses after intestinal transplantation. The data were produced by immunoSEQ multiplex PCR, yet TCRdb's version contains in-frame clones alone and is incomplete. This sample carries 85,000 to 100,000 clones, 85% to 95% of them seen once, and the ten largest clones take about 0.073%. Which antigens these TCRs recognize remains unknown. The specimen comprised unstimulated CD8+ T cells sorted from spleen or lymph node cells, sampled before transplant. The source of these receptors is a human donor who was the organ donor for an intestinal transplant.

The chain is built from TRBV28 and TRBJ1-1, with D unresolved. CDR1 and CDR2 from the germline V gene are MDHEN and SYDVKM. V shed 5 bases and J shed 4 bases, with 14 bases lying between them. The length of the CDR3 is 14 residues. In DNA form, the CDR3 reads TGTGCCAGCAGTCCTACGAGGCTGTCCACTGAAGCTTTCTTT. It is translated as CASSPTRLSTEAFF.

J is TRBJ2-2 and V is TRBV28, with 8 bases identical to TRBD1. Germline assignment: CDR1 MDHEN and CDR2 SYDVKM. Germline trimming cut 5 bases from V and 3 bases from J; bases unmatched to any gene: 20. The CDR3 contains 20 residues. The CDR3 DNA sequence: TGTGCCAGCAGTGCCACACAGGGGGGTGATTTTTTTCGGGACACCGGGGAGCTGTTTTTT. Protein: CASSATQGGDFFRDTGELFF. Complete variable domain (other parts from reference TRBV28 and TRBJ2-2): DVKVTQSSRYLVKRTGEKVFLECVQDMDHENMFWYRQDPGLGLRLIYFSYDVKMKEKGDIPEGYSVSREKKERFSLILESASTNQTSMYLCASSATQGGDFFRDTGELFFGEGSRLTVL.

This clone was counted between two and nine times. V usage is TRBV6-6 and J usage is TRBJ1-1, with TRBD1 matching 8 bases. In germline, CDR1 is MNHNY, CDR2 SVGAGI (reference sequence). The V segment lost 5 bases and the J segment 4 bases; nucleotides outside the gene matches: 3. CDR3 length: 13 residues. The CDR3 DNA sequence: TGTGCCAGCAGTCGACAGGGGCCCACTGAAGCTTTCTTT. It translates to CASSRQGPTEAFF.

The rearrangement links TRBV27 to TRBJ1-2, with a weak D call TRBD1 (6 bases). This CDR3 is 14 amino acids long. The ends were cut back, 4 bases at V and 10 bases at J, with 19 bases in the middle. Germline CDR1 reads MNHEY; CDR2 reads SMNVEV (reference sequence). The CDR3 DNA reads TGTGCCAGCAGTTACGGGATGGGGCAGGGGACCTACACCTTC. Translation: CASSYGMGQGTYTF.

The genes are TRBV29-1 and TRBJ2-5; 11 nucleotides agree with TRBD1. The ends lost 1 base at V and 3 bases at J; junction bases unmatched: 7. The CDR3 totals 16 residues. Germline CDR1 is SQVTM and CDR2 is ANQGSEA. The DNA of the CDR3 is TGCAGCGTTGAAGTTTGGGACAGGGGGAACGAAGAGACCCAGTACTTC. It yields the protein CSVEVWDRGNEETQYF.

As regards this clone: The sample carries other DNA sequences with the same CDR3. The rearrangement joins TRBV5-1 to TRBJ1-1, with D hard to call. The CDR3 consists of 13 residues. Germline CDR1 SGHRS, CDR2 YFSETQ. V lost 0 bases and J lost 5, with 8 bases in between. In DNA form, the CDR3 reads TGCGCCAGCAGCTTGGCGGGGAGTACTGAAGCTTTCTTT. Translation gives CASSLAGSTEAFF. The full variable domain, its missing parts supplied by reference TRBV5-1 and TRBJ1-1, is KAGVTQTPRYLIKTRGQQVTLSCSPISGHRSVSWYQQTPGQGLQFLFEYFSETQRNKGNFPGRFSGRQFSNSRSEMNVSTLELGDSALYLCASSLAGSTEAFFGQGTRLTVV.

The rearrangement links TRBV4-2 to TRBJ2-7, with 8 bases aligning to TRBD1. Trimming cost V 3 bases and J 3 bases; bases outside gene matches: 4. Germline-derived CDR1 and CDR2 are LGHNA and YNFKEQ. The CDR3 is 14 residues long. CDR3 nucleotide sequence: TGTGCCAGCAGCCAGCTAACAGGGGGCTACGAGCAGTACTTC. Its protein product is CASSQLTGGYEQYF.

The V call is TRBV7-8, the J call TRBJ2-7; 8 nucleotides agree with TRBD2. CDR1 is SGHVS, CDR2 FQNEAQ, per germline. The ends lost 6 bases at V and 1 base at J; junction bases unmatched: 5. There are 14 residues in the CDR3. CDR3 sequence reads: CASRPIAGSYEQYF. DNA of the CDR3: TGTGCCAGCAGACCAATAGCGGGGTCCTACGAGCAGTACTTC.

The count of this clone is one. The rearrangement uses TRBV19 and TRBJ2-7; TRBD2 is a possible D gene (6 bases). CDR1 and CDR2 from the germline V gene are LNHDA and SQIVND (reference sequence). The CDR3 length is 14 residues. Between the trimmed V and J ends, which lost 3 bases and 1 base, there was a span of 10 bases. CDR3 coding DNA: TGTGCCAGTAGTATCTCGGAGGGGTCCTACGAGCAGTACTTC. Translating it yields CASSISEGSYEQYF.

The chain combines TRBV5-1 with TRBJ2-7; D not resolved. This CDR3 contains 13 residues. CDR1 is SGHRS, CDR2 YFSETQ, per germline. Trimming took 1 base from V and 2 from J, leaving 7 bases between them. The CDR3 here is CASSLSWPYEQYF. The CDR3 DNA sequence: TGCGCCAGCAGCTTGTCTTGGCCCTACGAGCAGTACTTC.

The chain links TRBV5-6 to TRBJ2-2; tentative D call: TRBD2 (8 bases). CDR1 is SGHDT, CDR2 YYEEEE, per germline. V was trimmed by 2 bases and J by 1 base, leaving 21 bases between them. This CDR3 spans 19 amino acids. The CDR3 bases are TGTGCCAGCAGCTTCGAAACCGGGGGGGACAGACTGAACACCGGGGAGCTGTTTTTT. It codes for CASSFETGGDRLNTGELFF.

The chain has TRBV7-9 and TRBJ2-3; possible D gene TRBD2, 6 bases. Germline V gene lookup returns CDR1 SEHNR and CDR2 FQNEAQ (reference sequence). The CDR3 length is 16 residues. Trimming removed 1 base from V and 2 bases from J, with 13 bases in between. This CDR3 reads CASSLVPWDFTDTQYF. DNA for the CDR3: TGTGCCAGCAGCTTAGTACCTTGGGACTTCACAGATACGCAGTATTTT.

J is TRBJ2-1 and V is TRBV7-2, with 8 nucleotides matching TRBD2. The germline gives CDR1 SGHTA, CDR2 FQGNSA. V lost 5 bases to trimming and J lost 10 bases; unmatched junction nucleotides: 7. The CDR3 consists of 13 residues. The chain's CDR3 is CASSGGVAGEQFF. The CDR3 nucleotides are TGTGCCAGCAGCGGCGGGGTAGCGGGGGAGCAGTTCTTC.

The V call is TRBV4-1, the J call TRBJ1-3; 7 bases map to TRBD1. This CDR3 contains 18 residues. The ends lost 0 bases at V and 2 bases at J; junction bases unmatched: 10. Per germline, CDR1 MGHRA and CDR2 YSYEKL. CDR3: CASSQEPLTGIPGNTIYF. The CDR3 DNA follows: TGCGCCAGCAGCCAAGAGCCGTTGACAGGGATCCCTGGAAACACCATATATTTT.

The chain has TRBV28 and TRBJ1-2; 10 nucleotides agree with TRBD1. Germline CDR1 MDHEN, CDR2 SYDVKM. With V trimmed by 5 bases and J by 8 bases, 5 bases remained unmatched. The length of the CDR3 is 13 residues. The CDR3 DNA follows: TGTGCCAGCAGTCTAGGGACAGGGGACGGCTACACCTTC. It codes for CASSLGTGDGYTF.

The genes are TRBV27 and TRBJ1-4; D is uncertain. Per germline, CDR1 MNHEY and CDR2 SMNVEV (reference sequence). CDR3 length equals 13 residues. V lost 1 base, J lost 12 bases, and 12 bases lay in between. DNA for the CDR3: TGTGCCAGCAGTTTATATATCGCCGGGGAACTGTTTTTT. Protein product: CASSLYIAGELFF.

Only one count was recorded for this clone. The V and J genes are TRBV6-6 and TRBJ1-5; D possibly corresponds to TRBD1 (6 bases). This CDR3 is built from 15 residues. Looked up from germline, CDR1 is MNHNY and CDR2 is SVGAGI (reference sequence). Trimming pared 0 bases from V and 4 bases from J, leaving 10 bases between. CDR3 amino acids: CASSYSIQGNQPQHF. In DNA, the CDR3 is TGTGCCAGCAGTTACTCGATACAGGGAAATCAGCCCCAGCATTTT.

The rearrangement uses TRBV15 and TRBJ2-7; D unclear. The germline V gene has CDR1 LNHNV and CDR2 YYDKDF (reference sequence). Deletions cut 3 bases from V and 3 bases from J, with 9 bases between. The CDR3 runs to 13 residues. The CDR3 here is CATSRAGHYEQYF. DNA of the CDR3: TGTGCCACCAGCAGGGCAGGCCACTACGAGCAGTACTTC. The whole variable domain, remainder taken from reference TRBV15 and TRBJ2-7, is DAMVIQNPRYQVTQFGKPVTLSCSQTLNHNVMYWYQQKSSQAPKLLFHYYDKDFNNEADTPDNFQSRRPNTSFCFLDIRSPGLGDTAMYLCATSRAGHYEQYFGPGTRLTVT.

The V call is TRBV7-3, the J call TRBJ2-1; 8 bases agree with TRBD1. CDR1 is SGHTA, CDR2 FQGTGA, per germline. The junction had 3 bases not matched to a gene; V was cut back by 5 bases and J by 0 bases. CDR3 length: 15 amino acids. CDR3 region: CASSATGGSYNEQFF. In DNA, the CDR3 is TGTGCCAGCAGCGCTACAGGGGGCTCCTACAATGAGCAGTTCTTC.

The V call is TRBV7-6, the J call TRBJ2-1, with 12 positions matching TRBD2. Germline V gives CDR1 SGHVS, CDR2 FNYEAQ. V lost 4 bases to trimming and J lost 7 bases; unmatched junction nucleotides: 8. The CDR3 covers 16 residues. DNA of the CDR3: TGTGCCAGCAGCTCCGGTCCTAGCGGGAGGGGGAATGAGCAGTTCTTC. It yields the protein CASSSGPSGRGNEQFF.

J is TRBJ2-2 and V is TRBV10-3, with D perhaps TRBD1 (6 bases). Germline V lookup: CDR1 ENHRY, CDR2 SYGVKD. The V end lost 4 bases, the J end lost 6 bases, and 12 bases lay between the germline ends. The CDR3 covers 14 residues. The CDR3 is CAISVFGGPGELFF. In nucleotides, the CDR3 is TGTGCCATCAGTGTATTTGGGGGCCCCGGGGAGCTGTTTTTT.

The rearrangement joins TRBV4-2 to TRBJ2-2; TRBD2 aligns across 9 bases. The CDR3 extends over 17 amino acids. From germline, CDR1 is LGHNA and CDR2 YNFKEQ. V lost 2 bases to trimming and J lost 3 bases; unmatched junction nucleotides: 7. DNA of the CDR3: TGTGCCAGCAGCCAATACGGCGGGGGGGCGGACACCGGGGAGCTGTTTTTT. Protein: CASSQYGGGADTGELFF.

CDR3 in amino acids: CASSPGHLYEQYF. For the CDR3, the DNA is TGTGCCAGTAGCCCCGGACACCTCTACGAGCAGTACTTC. V gene TRBV19 combines with J gene TRBJ2-7; weak D call: TRBD1 (5 bases). This CDR3 comprises 13 residues. V was clipped by 6 bases and J by 3 bases, with 12 bases between them. CDR1 and CDR2 from the germline V gene are LNHDA and SQIVND (reference sequence).

The chain links TRBV10-3 to TRBJ2-7, with TRBD2 as a possible D gene (5 bases). Trimming removed 7 bases from V and 2 bases from J, with 12 bases in between. This CDR3 region has 13 residues. Germline V gene sequence: CDR1 ENHRY, CDR2 SYGVKD. In DNA, the CDR3 is TGTGCCATCAAGCGGACTCCAGCCTACGAGCAGTACTTC. Translated, it gives CAIKRTPAYEQYF.

The chain employs TRBV11-3 and TRBJ2-5; 11 nucleotides align to TRBD2. V trimming: 5 bases; J trimming: 5 bases; junction bases outside the gene matches: 10. Germline V gene sequence: CDR1 SGHNT, CDR2 YENEEA. There are 16 residues in the CDR3. For the CDR3, the DNA is TGTGCCAGCAGCCATCCCCGGGCTAGCGGGGGGGAGACCCAGTACTTC. It yields the protein CASSHPRASGGETQYF.

The chain combines TRBV7-2 with TRBJ2-7; 9 bases agree with TRBD1. This CDR3 is built from 15 residues. V gave up 2 bases and J gave up 2 bases; unmatched junction bases: 4. CDR1 and CDR2 (germline): SGHTA, FQGNSA. CDR3 loop: CASSLLGQGAYEQYF. The CDR3 nucleotides read TGTGCCAGCAGCTTACTGGGACAGGGAGCCTACGAGCAGTACTTC.

This chain links TRBV28 with TRBJ2-7, with D unclear. The CDR3 spans 14 residues. The V and J ends lost 1 base and 3 bases respectively, with 10 bases between them. CDR1 and CDR2 from the germline V gene are MDHEN and SYDVKM. The CDR3 loop reads CASSLFRGFYEQYF. The CDR3 nucleotides are TGTGCCAGCAGTTTATTTCGCGGTTTCTACGAGCAGTACTTC.